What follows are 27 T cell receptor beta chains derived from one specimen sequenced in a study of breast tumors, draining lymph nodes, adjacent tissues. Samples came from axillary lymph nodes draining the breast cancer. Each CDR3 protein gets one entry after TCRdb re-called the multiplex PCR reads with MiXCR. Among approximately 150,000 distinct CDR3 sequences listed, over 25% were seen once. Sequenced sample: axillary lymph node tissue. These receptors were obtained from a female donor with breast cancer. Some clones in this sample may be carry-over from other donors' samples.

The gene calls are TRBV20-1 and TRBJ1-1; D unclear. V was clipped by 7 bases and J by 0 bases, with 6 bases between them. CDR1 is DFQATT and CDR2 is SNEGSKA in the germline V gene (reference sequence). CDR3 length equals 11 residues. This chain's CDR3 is CSVRVNTEAFF. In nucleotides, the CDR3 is TGCAGTGTCCGGGTGAACACTGAAGCTTTCTTT.

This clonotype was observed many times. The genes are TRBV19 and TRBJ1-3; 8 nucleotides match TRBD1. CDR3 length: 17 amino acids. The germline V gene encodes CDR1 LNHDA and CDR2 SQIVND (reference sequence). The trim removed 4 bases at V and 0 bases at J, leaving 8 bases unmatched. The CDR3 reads CASSRKTGTGSGNTIYF. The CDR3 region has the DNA TGTGCCAGTAGTAGAAAAACCGGGACAGGCTCTGGAAACACCATATATTTT.

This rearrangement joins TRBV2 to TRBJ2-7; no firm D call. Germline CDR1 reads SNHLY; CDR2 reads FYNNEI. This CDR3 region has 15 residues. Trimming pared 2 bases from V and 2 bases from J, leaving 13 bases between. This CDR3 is CASSESVTSTYEQYF. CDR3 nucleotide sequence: TGTGCCAGCAGTGAATCGGTGACATCAACCTACGAGCAGTACTTC.

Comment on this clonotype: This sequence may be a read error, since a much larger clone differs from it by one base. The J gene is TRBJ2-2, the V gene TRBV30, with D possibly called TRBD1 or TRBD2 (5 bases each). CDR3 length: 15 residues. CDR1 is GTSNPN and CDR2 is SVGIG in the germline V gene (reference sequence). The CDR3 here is CAWRDPERGTGELVF. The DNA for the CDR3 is TGTGCCTGGAGGGACCCGGAGAGAGGGACCGGGGAGCTGGTTTTT.

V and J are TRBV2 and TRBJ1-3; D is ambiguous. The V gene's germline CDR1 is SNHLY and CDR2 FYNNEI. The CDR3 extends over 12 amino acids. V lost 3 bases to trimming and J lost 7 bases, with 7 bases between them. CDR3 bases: TGTGCCAGCAGTGACGAGAGGAACACCATATATTTT. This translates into CASSDERNTIYF.

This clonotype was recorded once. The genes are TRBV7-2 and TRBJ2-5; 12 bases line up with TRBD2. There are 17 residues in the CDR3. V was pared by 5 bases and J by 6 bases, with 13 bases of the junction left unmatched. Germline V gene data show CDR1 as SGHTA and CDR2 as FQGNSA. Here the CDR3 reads CASSGLAGGPHAKTQYF. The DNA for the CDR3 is TGTGCCAGCAGCGGGCTAGCGGGGGGGCCCCACGCGAAGACCCAGTACTTC.

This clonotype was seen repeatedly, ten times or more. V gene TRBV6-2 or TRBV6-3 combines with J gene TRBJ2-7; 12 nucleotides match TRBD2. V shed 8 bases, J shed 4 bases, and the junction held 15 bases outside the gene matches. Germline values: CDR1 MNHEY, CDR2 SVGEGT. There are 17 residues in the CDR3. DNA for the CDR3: TGTGCCAGCCAAACCAGATCACTAGCGGGGGGCGGATACGAGCAGTACGTC. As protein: CASQTRSLAGGGYEQYV.

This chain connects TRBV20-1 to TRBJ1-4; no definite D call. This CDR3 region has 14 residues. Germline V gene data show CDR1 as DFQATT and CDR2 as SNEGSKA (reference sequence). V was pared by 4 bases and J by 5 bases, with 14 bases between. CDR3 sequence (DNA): TGCAGTGCTATGGGGAGCTCCTACAATGAAAAACTGTTTTTT. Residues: CSAMGSSYNEKLFF.

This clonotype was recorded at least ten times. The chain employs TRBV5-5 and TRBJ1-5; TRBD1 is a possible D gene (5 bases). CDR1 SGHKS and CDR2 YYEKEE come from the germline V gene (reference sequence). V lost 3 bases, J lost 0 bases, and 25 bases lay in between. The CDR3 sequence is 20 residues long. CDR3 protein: CASSSSPSAVWGNSNQPQHF. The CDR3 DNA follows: TGTGCCAGCAGCTCAAGTCCTTCGGCAGTTTGGGGCAATAGCAATCAGCCCCAGCATTTT.

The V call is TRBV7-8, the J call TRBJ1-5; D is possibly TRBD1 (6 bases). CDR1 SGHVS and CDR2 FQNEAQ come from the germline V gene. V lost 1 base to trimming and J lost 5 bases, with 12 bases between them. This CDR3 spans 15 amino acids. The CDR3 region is CASSLVGGGYQPQHF. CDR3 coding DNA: TGTGCCAGCAGCTTAGTAGGAGGGGGTTATCAGCCCCAGCATTTT.

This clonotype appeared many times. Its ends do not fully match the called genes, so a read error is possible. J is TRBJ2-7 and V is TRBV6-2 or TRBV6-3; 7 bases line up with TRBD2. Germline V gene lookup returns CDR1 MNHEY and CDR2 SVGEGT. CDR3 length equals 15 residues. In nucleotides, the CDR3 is TGTGCCAGCAGTCACTCGCGGGGAGGGACCTACGAGCAGTACTTC. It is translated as CASSHSRGGTYEQYF.

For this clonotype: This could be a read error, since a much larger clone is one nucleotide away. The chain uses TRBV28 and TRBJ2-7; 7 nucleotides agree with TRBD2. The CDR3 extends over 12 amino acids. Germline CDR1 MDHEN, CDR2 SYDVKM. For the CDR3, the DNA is TGTGCCGGCAGTTTGCTGACGGGACTATTGAACTTC. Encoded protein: CAGSLLTGLLNF.

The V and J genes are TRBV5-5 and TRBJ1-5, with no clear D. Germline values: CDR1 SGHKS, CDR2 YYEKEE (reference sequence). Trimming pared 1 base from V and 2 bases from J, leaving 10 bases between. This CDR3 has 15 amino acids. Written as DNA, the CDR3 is TGTGCCAGCAGCTTGAAGTTCGGGGGCAATCAGCCCCAGCATTTT. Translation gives CASSLKFGGNQPQHF.

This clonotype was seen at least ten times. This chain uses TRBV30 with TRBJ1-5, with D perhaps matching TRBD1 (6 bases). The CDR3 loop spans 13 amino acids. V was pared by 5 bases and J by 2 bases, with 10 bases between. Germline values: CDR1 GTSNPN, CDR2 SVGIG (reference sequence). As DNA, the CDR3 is TGTGCCTGGGGTGGGGGCGGCAATCAGCCCCAGCATTTT. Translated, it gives CAWGGGGNQPQHF.

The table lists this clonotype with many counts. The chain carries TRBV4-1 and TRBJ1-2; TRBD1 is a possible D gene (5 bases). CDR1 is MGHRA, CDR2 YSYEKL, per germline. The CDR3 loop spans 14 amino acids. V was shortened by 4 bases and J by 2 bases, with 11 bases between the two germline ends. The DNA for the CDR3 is TGCGCCAGCAGCCTCCCGGGGCAGAACTATGGCTACACCTTC. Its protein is CASSLPGQNYGYTF.

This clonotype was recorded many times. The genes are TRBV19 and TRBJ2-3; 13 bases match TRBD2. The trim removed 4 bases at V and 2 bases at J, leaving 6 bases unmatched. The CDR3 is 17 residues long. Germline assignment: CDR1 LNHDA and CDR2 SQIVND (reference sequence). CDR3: CASSTGTSGALTDTQYF. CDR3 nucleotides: TGTGCCAGTAGTACCGGGACTAGCGGGGCACTCACAGATACGCAGTATTTT.

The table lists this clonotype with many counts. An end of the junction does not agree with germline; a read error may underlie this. The CDR3 reads CASSQEPGQSNSPLHF. Here the CDR3 DNA reads TGCGCCAGCAGCCAGGAACCGGGACAGTCTAATTCGCCCCTCCACTTT. V is TRBV4-1 and J is TRBJ1-6; 7 nucleotides agree with TRBD1. CDR3 length: 16 residues. Germline V lookup: CDR1 MGHRA, CDR2 YSYEKL.

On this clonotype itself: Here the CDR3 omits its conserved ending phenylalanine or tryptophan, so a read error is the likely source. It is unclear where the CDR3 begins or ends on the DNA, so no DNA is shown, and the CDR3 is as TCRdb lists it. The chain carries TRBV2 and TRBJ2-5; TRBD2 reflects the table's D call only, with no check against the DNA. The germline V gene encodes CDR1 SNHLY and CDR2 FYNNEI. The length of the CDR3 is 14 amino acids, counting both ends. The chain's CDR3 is CASSGGRARETRYL.

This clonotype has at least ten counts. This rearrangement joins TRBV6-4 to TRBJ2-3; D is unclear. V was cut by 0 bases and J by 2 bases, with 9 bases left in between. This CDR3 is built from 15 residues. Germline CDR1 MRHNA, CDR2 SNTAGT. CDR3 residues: CASSDSPSLTDTQYF. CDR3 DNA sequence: TGTGCCAGCAGTGACTCCCCATCCCTCACAGATACGCAGTATTTT.

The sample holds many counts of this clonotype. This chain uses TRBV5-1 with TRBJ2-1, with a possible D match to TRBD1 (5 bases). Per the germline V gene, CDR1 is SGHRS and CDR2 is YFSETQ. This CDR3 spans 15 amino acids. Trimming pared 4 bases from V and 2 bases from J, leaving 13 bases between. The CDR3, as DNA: TGCGCCAGCAGCCCCGACAGTAACCCCTACAATGAGCAGTTCTTC. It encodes CASSPDSNPYNEQFF.

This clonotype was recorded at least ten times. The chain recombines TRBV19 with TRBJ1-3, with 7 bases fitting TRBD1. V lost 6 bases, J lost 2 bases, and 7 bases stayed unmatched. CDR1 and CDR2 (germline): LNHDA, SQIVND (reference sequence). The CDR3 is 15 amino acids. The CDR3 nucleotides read TGTGCCAGTAGGCGGGACAGTAGTCCTGGAAACACCATATATTTT. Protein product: CASRRDSSPGNTIYF.

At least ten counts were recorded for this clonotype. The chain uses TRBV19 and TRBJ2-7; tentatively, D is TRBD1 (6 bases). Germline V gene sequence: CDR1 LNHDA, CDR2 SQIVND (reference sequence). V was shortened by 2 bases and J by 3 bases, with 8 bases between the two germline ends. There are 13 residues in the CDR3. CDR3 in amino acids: CASSITGSYEQYV. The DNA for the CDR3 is TGTGCCAGTAGTATAACAGGGAGCTACGAGCAGTACGTC.

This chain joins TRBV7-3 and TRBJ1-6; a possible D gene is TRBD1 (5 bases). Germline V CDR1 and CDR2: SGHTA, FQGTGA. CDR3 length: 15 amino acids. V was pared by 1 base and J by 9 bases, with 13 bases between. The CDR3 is CASSLNAGSGSPLHF. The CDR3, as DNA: TGTGCCAGCAGCTTAAATGCAGGGAGCGGTTCACCCCTCCACTTT.

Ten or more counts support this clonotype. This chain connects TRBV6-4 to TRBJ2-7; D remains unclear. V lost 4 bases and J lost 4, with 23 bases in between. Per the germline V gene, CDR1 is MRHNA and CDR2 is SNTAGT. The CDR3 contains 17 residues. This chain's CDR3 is CASSASYSSGWVYEQYV. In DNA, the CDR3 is TGTGCCAGCAGTGCCTCCTACTCATCAGGATGGGTTTACGAGCAGTACGTC.

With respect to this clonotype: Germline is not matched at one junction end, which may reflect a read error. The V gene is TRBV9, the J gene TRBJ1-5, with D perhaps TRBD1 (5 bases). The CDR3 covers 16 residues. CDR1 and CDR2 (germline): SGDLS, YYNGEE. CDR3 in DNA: TGTGCCAGCGGCGTAGGCTCGGGGGTCGGGAGAGAGACCCAGCATTTT. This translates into CASGVGSGVGRETQHF.

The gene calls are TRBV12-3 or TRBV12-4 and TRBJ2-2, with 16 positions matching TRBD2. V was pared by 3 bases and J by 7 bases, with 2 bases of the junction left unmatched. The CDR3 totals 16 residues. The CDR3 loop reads CASSFGTSGGVGELFF. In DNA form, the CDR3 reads TGTGCCAGCAGTTTTGGGACTAGCGGGGGGGTCGGGGAGCTGTTTTTT.

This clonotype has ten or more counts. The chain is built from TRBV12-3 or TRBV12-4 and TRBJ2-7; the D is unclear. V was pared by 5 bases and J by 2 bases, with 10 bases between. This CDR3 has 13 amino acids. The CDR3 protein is CASSLDIPYEQYF. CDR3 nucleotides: TGTGCCAGCAGTCTCGACATACCCTACGAGCAGTACTTC.